This T cell receptor beta chain was found in a study of a mutant IDH1 vaccine in newly diagnosed glioma. Study context: The study started vaccination 4-6 weeks after radiotherapy alone, or with temozolomide cycles.

Specified time point: week 35, safety follow-up. Every vaccine dose comprised 300 ug of mutant IDH1 20-mer peptide plus topical imiquimod. Astrocytomas that were new, WHO grade 3 or 4, IDH1-mutant and ATRX-lost were present in the donors. Study-wide results and limits: Vaccination elicited immune responses in roughly 93% of patients.

Clones were read by immunoSEQ multiplex PCR, and TCRdb kept only the in-frame ones, dropping some. This sample has 25,000 to 30,000 clones, with about 70% found just once. A note on this clone: Its antigen is unknown.

The CDR3 extends over 14 amino acids. Deletions cut 1 base from V and 3 bases from J, with 10 bases between. Germline loops: CDR1 SGHDN, CDR2 FVKESK. The chain links TRBV14 to TRBJ2-7, with a weak D call TRBD2 (5 bases). This specimen consisted of PBMCs, obtained from a glioma patient whose treatment included an IDH1 peptide vaccine. The clonotype comes from a man aged 45-60 years with glioma. The CDR3 protein is CASSQGLGVYEQYF. The CDR3 DNA follows: TGTGCCAGCAGCCAAGGCCTGGGAGTCTACGAGCAGTACTTC. Full variable domain (missing parts from reference TRBV14 and TRBJ2-7): EAGVTQFPSHSVIEKGQTVTLRCDPISGHDNLYWYRRVMGKEIKFLLHFVKESKQDESGMPNNRFLAERTGGTYSTLKVQPAELEDSGVYFCASSQGLGVYEQYFGPGTRLTVT.